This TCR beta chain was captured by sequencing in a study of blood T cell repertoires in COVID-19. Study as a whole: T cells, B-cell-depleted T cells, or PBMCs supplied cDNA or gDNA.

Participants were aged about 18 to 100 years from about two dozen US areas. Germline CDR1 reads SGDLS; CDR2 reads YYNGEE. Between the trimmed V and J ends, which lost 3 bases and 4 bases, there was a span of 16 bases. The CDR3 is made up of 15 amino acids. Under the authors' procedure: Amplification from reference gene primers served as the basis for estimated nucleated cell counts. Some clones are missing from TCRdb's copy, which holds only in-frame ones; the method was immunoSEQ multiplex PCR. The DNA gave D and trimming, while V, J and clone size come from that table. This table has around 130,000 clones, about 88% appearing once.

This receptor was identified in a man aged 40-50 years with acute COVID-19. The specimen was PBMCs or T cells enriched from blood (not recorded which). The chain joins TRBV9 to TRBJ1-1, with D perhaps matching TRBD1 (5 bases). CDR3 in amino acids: CASSANFRGGTEAFF. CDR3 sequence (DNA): TGTGCCAGCAGCGCGAACTTTAGGGGCGGCACTGAAGCTTTCTTT. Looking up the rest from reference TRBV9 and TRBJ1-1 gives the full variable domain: DSGVTQTPKHLITATGQRVTLRCSPRSGDLSVYWYQQSLDQGLQFLIQYYNGEERAKGNILERFSAQQFPDLHSELNLSSLELGDSALYFCASSANFRGGTEAFFGQGTRLTVV.